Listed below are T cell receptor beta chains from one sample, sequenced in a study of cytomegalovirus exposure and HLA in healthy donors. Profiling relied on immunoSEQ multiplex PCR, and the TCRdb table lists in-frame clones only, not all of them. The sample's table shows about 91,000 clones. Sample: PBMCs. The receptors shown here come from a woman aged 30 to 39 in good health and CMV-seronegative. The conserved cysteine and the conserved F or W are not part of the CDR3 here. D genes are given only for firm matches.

cdr3_aa: ASSAGLAGGLAETQY; d_call: TRBD2; v_call: TRBV5-1; j_call: TRBJ2-5
cdr3_aa: ASSPGAGGWNEQF; d_call: -; v_call: TRBV7-2; j_call: TRBJ2-1
cdr3_aa: ASSPVGRRSYNEQF; d_call: -; v_call: TRBV27; j_call: TRBJ2-1
cdr3_aa: ASSVQGSGNTIY; d_call: -; v_call: TRBV9; j_call: TRBJ1-3
cdr3_aa: AWSGQGAFEQF; d_call: TRBD1; v_call: TRBV30; j_call: TRBJ2-1
cdr3_aa: ASGKTGGTYNEQF; d_call: TRBD1; v_call: TRBV19; j_call: TRBJ2-1
cdr3_aa: ASSPGTATDTQY; d_call: -; v_call: TRBV5-1; j_call: TRBJ2-3
cdr3_aa: ASSGGTHSGDTIY; d_call: -; v_call: TRBV9; j_call: TRBJ1-3
cdr3_aa: ASSLGQGAYEQY; d_call: TRBD1; v_call: TRBV5-1; j_call: TRBJ2-7
cdr3_aa: ASSEPPHGNTGELF; d_call: -; v_call: TRBV6-1; j_call: TRBJ2-2
cdr3_aa: ASMGQGSYEQY; d_call: TRBD1; v_call: TRBV7-9; j_call: TRBJ2-7
cdr3_aa: ASSPEMDRGYGYT; d_call: TRBD1; v_call: TRBV18; j_call: TRBJ1-2
cdr3_aa: ASSLEGQGTEAF; d_call: TRBD1; v_call: TRBV7-2; j_call: TRBJ1-1
cdr3_aa: ASRDRADTGELF; d_call: TRBD1; v_call: TRBV7-2; j_call: TRBJ2-2
cdr3_aa: ASSGGLGYT; d_call: -; v_call: TRBV19; j_call: TRBJ1-2
cdr3_aa: ASSPNPGLYTEAF; d_call: -; v_call: TRBV9; j_call: TRBJ1-1
cdr3_aa: ASGLVAGQGRGGDQPQH; d_call: TRBD1; v_call: TRBV12-5; j_call: TRBJ1-5
cdr3_aa: ASSSWTGSESPLH; d_call: TRBD1; v_call: TRBV5-1; j_call: TRBJ1-6
cdr3_aa: ASSNVGRELEQY; d_call: -; v_call: TRBV19; j_call: -
cdr3_aa: AWDKTNYGYT; d_call: -; v_call: TRBV30; j_call: TRBJ1-2
cdr3_aa: ASSVQVGNTEAF; d_call: -; v_call: TRBV2; j_call: TRBJ1-1
cdr3_aa: ARVDRAEKLF; d_call: TRBD1; v_call: TRBV28; j_call: TRBJ1-4
cdr3_aa: ASSPSGSRSYEQY; d_call: -; v_call: TRBV18; j_call: TRBJ2-7
cdr3_aa: ASSFGAGGTEAF; d_call: TRBD1; v_call: TRBV5-6; j_call: TRBJ1-1
cdr3_aa: ASTETFGRGIHGYT; d_call: TRBD1; v_call: TRBV28; j_call: TRBJ1-2
cdr3_aa: ASSYDRDMDQETQY; d_call: TRBD1; v_call: TRBV6-5; j_call: TRBJ2-5
cdr3_aa: ASSPPERGYGYT; d_call: -; v_call: TRBV18; j_call: TRBJ1-2
cdr3_aa: ASSDPPGQGNTEAF; d_call: TRBD1; v_call: TRBV7-3; j_call: TRBJ1-1
cdr3_aa: ASSYLAGGPNEQF; d_call: TRBD2; v_call: TRBV6-5; j_call: TRBJ2-1
cdr3_aa: ASSLREDQPQH; d_call: -; v_call: TRBV5-6; j_call: TRBJ1-5
cdr3_aa: ASSRDRAVPSPLH; d_call: TRBD1; v_call: TRBV19; j_call: TRBJ1-6
cdr3_aa: ASSEWGPQGEAF; d_call: -; v_call: TRBV7-9; j_call: TRBJ1-1
cdr3_aa: ASSYVSGFNNEQF; d_call: -; v_call: TRBV6-5; j_call: TRBJ2-1
cdr3_aa: ASTSSGWGTDTQY; d_call: TRBD2; v_call: TRBV7-8; j_call: TRBJ2-3
cdr3_aa: ASSLDPGEGYEQY; d_call: -; v_call: TRBV7-8; j_call: TRBJ2-7
cdr3_aa: ASSLGGGDGYT; d_call: -; v_call: TRBV5-4; j_call: TRBJ1-2
cdr3_aa: ASSPAGTGGNNEQF; d_call: TRBD2; v_call: TRBV28; j_call: TRBJ2-1
cdr3_aa: ASSPRQMNTEAF; d_call: -; v_call: TRBV7-6; j_call: TRBJ1-1
cdr3_aa: ASSLRGQPQH; d_call: -; v_call: TRBV28; j_call: TRBJ1-5
cdr3_aa: ASSEGLAGYGTDTQY; d_call: TRBD2; v_call: TRBV9; j_call: TRBJ2-3
cdr3_aa: ASSSPGQGDEKLF; d_call: TRBD1; v_call: TRBV5-6; j_call: TRBJ1-4
cdr3_aa: ASSMEPTGPYT; d_call: -; v_call: TRBV19; j_call: TRBJ1-2
cdr3_aa: ASSTGTGRGQPQH; d_call: TRBD1; v_call: TRBV19; j_call: TRBJ1-5
cdr3_aa: ASSMQGSNYGYT; d_call: -; v_call: TRBV19; j_call: TRBJ1-2
cdr3_aa: ASFWTSGTNNEQF; d_call: TRBD2; v_call: TRBV5-1; j_call: TRBJ2-1
cdr3_aa: ASSPTARLF; d_call: -; v_call: TRBV7-2; j_call: TRBJ2-1
cdr3_aa: ASSPLSGGLNEQF; d_call: TRBD2; v_call: TRBV28; j_call: TRBJ2-1
cdr3_aa: ASRAGEAWDQPQH; d_call: -; v_call: TRBV2; j_call: TRBJ1-5
cdr3_aa: ASSMDGGTYNEQF; d_call: TRBD2; v_call: TRBV19; j_call: TRBJ2-1
cdr3_aa: ASSIRITGNNQPQH; d_call: -; v_call: TRBV19; j_call: TRBJ1-5
cdr3_aa: ASSLDQGTDTQY; d_call: -; v_call: TRBV5-4; j_call: TRBJ2-3
cdr3_aa: ASSHTKDGTYEQY; d_call: -; v_call: TRBV7-8; j_call: TRBJ2-7
cdr3_aa: ASREGMAYNEQF; d_call: -; v_call: TRBV2; j_call: TRBJ2-1
cdr3_aa: AWSAWPQGYGYT; d_call: -; v_call: TRBV30; j_call: TRBJ1-2
cdr3_aa: ASSVQQETQY; d_call: -; v_call: TRBV2; j_call: TRBJ2-5